The 16 T cell receptor beta chains in this list originate from one sample, sequenced in a study of blood T cells in healthy people across ages. It was with a sample-barcoded 5' primer and a J-beta primer mix that a second PCR of roughly 7 to 12 cycles was run. TCRdb used MiXCR to reprocess the 5' RACE reads, holding one entry per CDR3 protein. Of over a million distinct CDR3 sequences listed, under 55% were seen once; the top ten hold more than 4%. Sequencing input: blood. Every receptor here comes from a woman aged 18-29 years in good health.

The V and J genes are TRBV10-3 and TRBJ2-1; 7 bases fit TRBD2. CDR3 size: 14 residues. The V gene end was trimmed by 5 bases and the J gene end by 1 base; junction bases not matched to a gene: 2. The germline gives CDR1 ENHRY, CDR2 SYGVKD. The CDR3 DNA follows: TGTGCCATCAGTCCGGGGGGATCCTACAATGAGCAGTTCTTC. This translates into CAISPGGSYNEQFF.

V usage is TRBV7-2 and J usage is TRBJ2-7; TRBD2 might be the D (7 bases). This CDR3 contains 15 residues. Trimming removed 0 bases at V and 3 bases at J, with 12 bases between. Germline V gene data show CDR1 as SGHTA and CDR2 as FQGNSA. CDR3 sequence (DNA): TGTGCCAGCAGCTTAGCGGGGGGGCTCCTCTACGAGCAGTACTTC. It yields the protein CASSLAGGLLYEQYF.

This chain uses TRBV4-3 with TRBJ1-5; TRBD1 is a possible D gene (5 bases). V gave up 0 bases and J gave up 3 bases, with 15 bases separating them. The CDR3 is 17 amino acids. Germline V lookup: CDR1 LGHNA, CDR2 YSLEER. CDR3 sequence: CASSQEAGQRVNQPQHF. In DNA form, the CDR3 reads TGCGCCAGCAGCCAAGAGGCGGGGCAGCGGGTCAATCAGCCCCAGCATTTT.

The chain uses TRBV4-3 and TRBJ2-3; D unclear. V was shortened by 1 base and J by 2 bases, with 10 bases between the two germline ends. CDR1 and CDR2 from the germline V gene are LGHNA and YSLEER. The CDR3 has 15 amino acids. The CDR3 bases are TGCGCCAGCAGCCAAGGTCTTGGCGACACAGATACGCAGTATTTT. This translates into CASSQGLGDTDTQYF.

This clonotype was seen once. V is TRBV12-3 or TRBV12-4 and J is TRBJ2-1, with D perhaps assigned TRBD1 or TRBD2 (6 bases each). The V and J ends lost 2 bases and 6 bases respectively, with 20 bases between them. This CDR3 contains 17 residues. This CDR3 reads CASSLRQGRTMVNEQFF. Written as DNA, the CDR3 is TGTGCCAGCAGTTTAAGGCAGGGGCGGACTATGGTCAATGAGCAGTTCTTC.

This clonotype was seen a handful of times. The chain uses TRBV20-1 and TRBJ2-7; perhaps TRBD1 as D (6 bases). The germline CDR1 and CDR2 sequences are DFQATT and SNEGSKA (reference sequence). The CDR3 totals 14 residues. Trimming cost V 2 bases and J 1 base, with 12 bases left between them. This CDR3 is CSARTKTGSYEQYF. CDR3 DNA sequence: TGCAGTGCTAGAACCAAGACAGGTTCCTACGAGCAGTACTTC.

The chain joins TRBV7-2 to TRBJ2-1, with D uncertain. The germline CDR1 and CDR2 sequences are SGHTA and FQGNSA. CDR3 size: 12 residues. Between the trimmed V and J ends, which lost 4 bases and 7 bases, there was a span of 8 bases. CDR3 nucleotide sequence: TGTGCCAGCAGCTCCCCCATGAATGAGCAGTTCTTC. As protein: CASSSPMNEQFF.

This clonotype was seen only a few times. The V gene is TRBV7-2, the J gene TRBJ1-5, with TRBD1 as a possible D gene (5 bases). V shed 4 bases and J shed 2 bases, with 9 bases lying between them. The CDR3 is made up of 14 amino acids. Germline CDR1 and CDR2: SGHTA and FQGNSA. The CDR3 loop is CASSSFRGNQPQHF. CDR3 sequence (DNA): TGTGCCAGCAGCTCATTCAGGGGCAATCAGCCCCAGCATTTT.

This clonotype was seen more than once but under ten times. The gene calls are TRBV20-1 and TRBJ2-5; TRBD2 matches at 7 bases. CDR3 size: 16 residues. CDR1 and CDR2 from the germline V gene are DFQATT and SNEGSKA (reference sequence). J was trimmed by 4 bases and V by 7 bases; bases with no gene match: 18. Written as DNA, the CDR3 is TGCAGTGGAATGATTAGGGCGGGAGTGGTTAGAGAGACCCAGTACTTC. Amino acid sequence: CSGMIRAGVVRETQYF.

In its sample, this clonotype was seen a few times. The chain uses TRBV6-5 and TRBJ2-7; TRBD2 might be the D (5 bases). Germline CDR1 and CDR2: MNHEY and SVGAGI. The CDR3 runs 16 residues. V gave up 2 bases and J gave up 0 bases, with 14 bases separating them. Here the CDR3 reads CASSYGAATPSYEQYF. The CDR3 DNA follows: TGTGCCAGCAGTTACGGAGCGGCCACTCCCTCCTACGAGCAGTACTTC.

CDR3 coding DNA: TGTGCCAGCAGTGACTCTGAAATAGAGCGGGAGGTGAGTGAGCAGTACTTC. This gives the protein CASSDSEIEREVSEQYF. This chain joins TRBV6-4 and TRBJ2-5; 9 positions match TRBD2. This CDR3 has 17 residues. From germline, CDR1 is MRHNA and CDR2 SNTAGT. J gave up 11 bases and V 0 bases, and 16 bases lay outside the gene matches.

The rearrangement joins TRBV12-3 or TRBV12-4 to TRBJ1-1, with 7 positions matching TRBD1. The CDR3 consists of 16 residues. Unmatched junction bases numbered 9, after V lost 5 bases and J lost 0 bases. CDR3 protein: CASSPRRGLVNTEAFF. The CDR3 nucleotides are TGTGCCAGCAGTCCCCGGAGGGGGCTCGTGAACACTGAAGCTTTCTTT.

CDR3 amino acids: CASSPRTGAFSYEQYF. CDR3 nucleotide sequence: TGTGCCAGCAGCCCTCGGACAGGAGCCTTTTCCTACGAGCAGTACTTC. The chain recombines TRBV12-3 or TRBV12-4 with TRBJ2-7; 7 bases line up with TRBD1. V was pared by 6 bases and J by 1 base, with 12 bases of the junction left unmatched. This CDR3 contains 16 residues.

The rearrangement joins TRBV20-1 to TRBJ1-1; D is unresolved. The CDR3 is 17 residues long. CDR1 is DFQATT and CDR2 is SNEGSKA in the germline V gene (reference sequence). Trimming removed 4 bases at V and 0 bases at J, with 21 bases between. As DNA, the CDR3 is TGCAGTGCTACTAGGAGGAGAAGAAGAACCATGAACACTGAAGCTTTCTTT. It yields the protein CSATRRRRRTMNTEAFF.

This clonotype was observed a handful of times. J is TRBJ2-1 and V is TRBV3-1; D is perhaps TRBD1 or TRBD2 (5 bases each). The CDR3 runs to 15 residues. Germline CDR1 is LGHDT and CDR2 is YNNKEL (reference sequence). V was clipped by 4 bases and J by 8 bases, with 18 bases between them. The CDR3 DNA reads TGTGCCAGCAGCCCCGGGTGGGACCGGGGTGATGAGCAGTTCTTC. Residues: CASSPGWDRGDEQFF.

J is TRBJ2-5 and V is TRBV20-1; D is ambiguous. This CDR3 region has 16 residues. Trimming pared 0 bases from V and 0 bases from J, leaving 14 bases between. CDR1 DFQATT and CDR2 SNEGSKA come from the germline V gene (reference sequence). This CDR3 is CSARDARYQYQETQYF. CDR3 in DNA: TGCAGTGCTAGAGATGCCCGGTACCAGTACCAAGAGACCCAGTACTTC.